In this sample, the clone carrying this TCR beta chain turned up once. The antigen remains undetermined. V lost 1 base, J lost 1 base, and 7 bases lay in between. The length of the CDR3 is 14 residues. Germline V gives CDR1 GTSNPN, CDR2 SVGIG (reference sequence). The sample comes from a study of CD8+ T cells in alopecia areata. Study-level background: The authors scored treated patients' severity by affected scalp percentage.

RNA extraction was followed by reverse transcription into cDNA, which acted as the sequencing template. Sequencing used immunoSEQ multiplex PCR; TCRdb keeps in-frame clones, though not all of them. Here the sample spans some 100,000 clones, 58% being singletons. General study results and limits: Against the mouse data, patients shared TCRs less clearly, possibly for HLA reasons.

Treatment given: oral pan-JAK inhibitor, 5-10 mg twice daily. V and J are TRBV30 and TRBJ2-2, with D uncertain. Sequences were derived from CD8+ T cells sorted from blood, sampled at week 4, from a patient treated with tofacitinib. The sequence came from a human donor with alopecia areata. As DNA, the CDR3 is TGTGCCTGGAGTGCCCCTATGAACACCGGGGAGCTGTTTTTT. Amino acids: CAWSAPMNTGELFF.